This T cell receptor beta chain is from a study of Ad26.COV2.S vaccination and SARS-CoV-2 variants. The ends were cut back, 2 bases at V and 5 bases at J, with 6 bases in the middle. CDR1 MNHEY and CDR2 SVGAGI come from the germline V gene. CDR3 length: 12 amino acids. The protocol was immunoSEQ multiplex PCR, while the TCRdb copy is restricted to in-frame clones and leaves out a portion. The data hold more than 150,000 clones, with roughly 85% observed a single time. Remarks on this clone: The antigen is not known.

Findings and limits, study-wide: Total T cell responses were possibly underestimated by TCR breadth and depth analyses.

The sequence was collected from a human donor who had recovered from COVID-19. Sequenced material: peripheral blood, taken after recovery from COVID-19. J is TRBJ2-5 and V is TRBV6-5, with D perhaps being TRBD1 or TRBD2 (5 bases each). CDR3 nucleotide sequence: TGTGCCAGCAGTTACGAGGGGGAGACCCAGTACTTC. Amino acids: CASSYEGETQYF.